The 22 T cell receptor beta chains listed next were all sequenced from one sample in a study of shared clonotypes between healthy human individuals. TCRdb's copy holds only in-frame clones and misses some; the assay was immunoSEQ multiplex PCR. The data hold some 2,000,000 clones, with 90% to 96% observed a single time. The specimen was naive CD4+ T cells sorted from blood. Described subset: CD45RA+ positively selected. The receptors shown here come from a man in his late teens or twenties in good health.

This clone was seen more than once but under ten times. The chain uses TRBV2 and TRBJ1-3; possibly TRBD1 for D (5 bases). CDR3 length: 16 amino acids. Per germline, CDR1 SNHLY and CDR2 FYNNEI. The V end was cut by 4 bases, the J end by 0 bases, with 13 bases between. CDR3 sequence: CASSVARAFSGNTIYF. The DNA for the CDR3 is TGTGCCAGCAGTGTGGCCAGGGCCTTCTCTGGAAACACCATATATTTT.

The V and J genes are TRBV2 and TRBJ2-3, with D perhaps TRBD1 (6 bases). Trimming cost V 4 bases and J 2 bases, with 19 bases left between them. The germline V gene has CDR1 SNHLY and CDR2 FYNNEI. This CDR3 region has 17 residues. The CDR3 DNA sequence: TGTGCCAGCAGTGTTCACCGGGACACTATATCCACAGATACGCAGTATTTT. This gives the protein CASSVHRDTISTDTQYF.

This clone was seen just once. The chain joins TRBV5-8 to TRBJ1-4; 7 bases agree with TRBD1. Germline V gene sequence: CDR1 SGHTS, CDR2 YDEGEE. The CDR3 runs 16 residues. V was pared by 1 base and J by 3 bases, with 6 bases of the junction left unmatched. DNA for the CDR3: TGTGCCAGCAGCTTGCCTTGGGGACAGTCTAATGAAAAACTGTTTTTT. Its translation is CASSLPWGQSNEKLFF. Full variable domain (missing parts from reference TRBV5-8 and TRBJ1-4): EAGVTQSPTHLIKTRGQQATLRCSPISGHTSVYWYQQALGLGLQFLLWYDEGEERNRGNFPPRFSGRQFPNYSSELNVNALELEDSALYLCASSLPWGQSNEKLFFGSGTQLSVL.

The V gene is TRBV5-1, the J gene TRBJ2-7; D is ambiguous. The CDR3 is 14 amino acids. CDR1 SGHRS and CDR2 YFSETQ come from the germline V gene. The V end was cut by 7 bases, the J end by 0 bases, with 14 bases between. CDR3 sequence reads: CASGEGPSSYEQYF. The CDR3 bases are TGCGCCAGCGGGGAAGGGCCCAGCTCCTACGAGCAGTACTTC.

This clone was counted once. The J gene is TRBJ2-7, the V gene TRBV6-5, with D unresolved. This CDR3 has 13 amino acids. From germline, CDR1 is MNHEY and CDR2 SVGAGI. Trimming took 11 bases from V and 0 from J, leaving 14 bases between them. The CDR3 DNA sequence: TGTGCCGCTGGGGTTACCTACTCCTACGAGCAGTACTTC. Protein: CAAGVTYSYEQYF.

This chain connects TRBV2 to TRBJ1-2; possibly TRBD1 for D (6 bases). This CDR3 comprises 13 residues. Germline V lookup: CDR1 SNHLY, CDR2 FYNNEI. The V gene lost 5 bases and the J gene lost 6 bases, with 13 bases spanning the gap. CDR3 bases: TGTGCCAGCAGTTCCCCGGACAGACATGGCTACACCTTC. Residues: CASSSPDRHGYTF.

The chain links TRBV5-4 to TRBJ2-7; TRBD1 aligns across 8 bases. Looked up from germline, CDR1 is SGHNT and CDR2 is YYREEE (reference sequence). With 3 bases clipped from V and 2 bases from J, the junction kept 4 bases outside the gene matches. The CDR3 sequence is 14 residues long. DNA of the CDR3: TGTGCCAGCAGCTGGGGGGACAGGCCCTACGAGCAGTACTTC. Translated, it gives CASSWGDRPYEQYF.

CDR3 bases: TGTGCCAGCGGGCGCCCCAGCACAGATACGCAGTATTTT. Its protein product is CASGRPSTDTQYF. V is TRBV6-5 and J is TRBJ2-3; D gene ambiguous. Trimming left V 8 bases short and J 0 bases short, with 9 bases between. Germline-derived CDR1 and CDR2 are MNHEY and SVGAGI. The CDR3 is 13 residues long.

This chain joins TRBV19 and TRBJ1-6; D might be TRBD1 (5 bases). Germline-derived CDR1 and CDR2 are LNHDA and SQIVND (reference sequence). The CDR3 totals 15 residues. V lost 6 bases, J lost 5 bases, and 14 bases lay in between. CDR3 DNA: TGTGCCAGTAGGGGCACGGGGCGCGATAATTCACCCCTCCACTTT. Amino acids: CASRGTGRDNSPLHF.

J is TRBJ1-3 and V is TRBV7-9; 10 nucleotides align to TRBD1. The CDR3 is made up of 17 amino acids. CDR1 is SEHNR and CDR2 is FQNEAQ in the germline V gene (reference sequence). V was pared by 1 base and J by 8 bases, with 11 bases of the junction left unmatched. In DNA form, the CDR3 reads TGTGCCAGCAGCTTAGGCCGGGGACAGGGGTTATCGGACACCATATATTTT. Its translation: CASSLGRGQGLSDTIYF. Combining the CDR3 with reference TRBV7-9 and TRBJ1-3 gives the whole variable domain DTGVSQNPRHKITKRGQNVTFRCDPISEHNRLYWYRQTLGQGPEFLTYFQNEAQLEKSRLLSDRFSAERPKGSFSTLEIQRTEQGDSAMYLCASSLGRGQGLSDTIYFGEGSWLTVV.

The chain's CDR3 is CASSLQQGAYGYTF. CDR3 bases: TGTGCCAGCAGCTTACAACAGGGGGCTTATGGCTACACCTTC. The genes are TRBV7-2 and TRBJ1-2, with 9 nucleotides matching TRBD1. Trimming took 2 bases from V and 5 from J; bases not matched to a gene: 3. There are 14 residues in the CDR3. Germline CDR1 and CDR2: SGHTA and FQGNSA.

V gene TRBV28 combines with J gene TRBJ1-1; 8 bases are shared with TRBD1. Germline-derived CDR1 and CDR2 are MDHEN and SYDVKM. J was trimmed by 11 bases and V by 4 bases; bases with no gene match: 3. The CDR3 extends over 11 amino acids. This CDR3 reads CASSSRTGAFF. The CDR3 DNA follows: TGTGCCAGCAGTTCTCGGACAGGGGCTTTCTTT.

The chain employs TRBV11-3 and TRBJ1-1; 7 bases fit TRBD1. After removal of 5 bases from V and 1 base from J, the junction contained 10 bases not matched to a gene. This CDR3 is 16 amino acids long. CDR1 and CDR2 (germline): SGHNT, YENEEA. CDR3 region: CASSARTGAGNTEAFF. The CDR3 DNA follows: TGTGCCAGCAGCGCCCGGACAGGAGCCGGGAACACTGAAGCTTTCTTT. The full variable domain, completed using reference TRBV11-3 and TRBJ1-1, is EAGVVQSPRYKIIEKKQPVAFWCNPISGHNTLYWYLQNLGQGPELLIRYENEEAVDDSQLPKDRFSAERLKGVDSTLKIQPAELGDSAVYLCASSARTGAGNTEAFFGQGTRLTVV.

The chain couples TRBV6-5 to TRBJ2-7; possibly TRBD2 for D (5 bases). There are 16 residues in the CDR3. V gave up 4 bases and J gave up 1 base, with 17 bases separating them. Germline CDR1 is MNHEY and CDR2 is SVGAGI. The CDR3 DNA reads as TGTGCCAGCAGTTCGTCTAGCTCCCCGCGATCCTACGAGCAGTACTTC. Protein product: CASSSSSSPRSYEQYF.

CDR3 loop: CASSFQAGATYEQYF. For the CDR3, the DNA is TGTGCCAGCAGCTTCCAGGCGGGGGCCACCTACGAGCAGTACTTC. This chain links TRBV7-2 with TRBJ2-7, with D possibly being TRBD2 (7 bases). Trimming cost V 3 bases and J 2 bases, with 14 bases left between them. CDR3 length equals 15 residues. Germline assignment: CDR1 SGHTA and CDR2 FQGNSA.

V gene TRBV10-3 combines with J gene TRBJ2-1, with 11 bases fitting TRBD2. With V trimmed by 3 bases and J by 8 bases, 9 bases remained unmatched. Germline lookup yields CDR1 ENHRY and CDR2 SYGVKD. The CDR3 runs to 16 residues. CDR3 nucleotides: TGTGCCATCAGTGAAGAACTAGCGGGAGAATCCGATGAGCAGTTCTTC. Translating gives CAISEELAGESDEQFF.

The gene calls are TRBV5-1 and TRBJ2-5; D is undetermined. Trimming took 5 bases from V and 1 from J, leaving 15 bases between them. Germline V gives CDR1 SGHRS, CDR2 YFSETQ. This CDR3 has 15 amino acids. The CDR3 protein is CASRSGALIQETQYF. DNA of the CDR3: TGCGCCAGCAGGTCTGGAGCCCTGATCCAAGAGACCCAGTACTTC.

The V call is TRBV7-2, the J call TRBJ2-3, with D maybe TRBD1 (6 bases). The CDR3 is 13 amino acids. Germline lookup yields CDR1 SGHTA and CDR2 FQGNSA. Trimming took 5 bases from V and 4 from J, leaving 10 bases between them. CDR3 DNA sequence: TGTGCCAGCAGCCTACGACAGGCAGATACGCAGTATTTT. This translates into CASSLRQADTQYF.

This clone was detected a few times. The V and J genes are TRBV7-9 and TRBJ1-3; D is uncertain. V lost 0 bases and J lost 2, with 2 bases in between. This CDR3 has 13 residues. Germline V gene lookup returns CDR1 SEHNR and CDR2 FQNEAQ (reference sequence). The CDR3 bases are TGTGCCAGCAGCTTAGCCACTGGAAACACCATATATTTT. It encodes CASSLATGNTIYF.

The V and J genes are TRBV7-2 and TRBJ1-6, with D possibly matching TRBD1 (5 bases). This CDR3 region has 15 residues. Per germline, CDR1 SGHTA and CDR2 FQGNSA. Trimming took off 1 base at V and 10 bases at J, with 14 bases between the two ends. CDR3 nucleotides: TGTGCCAGCAGCTTAGTAGGGAGGGGAGAATCACCCCTCCACTTT. Translation gives CASSLVGRGESPLHF. Together with reference TRBV7-2 and TRBJ1-6, the CDR3 gives the full variable domain: GAGVSQSPSNKVTEKGKDVELRCDPISGHTALYWYRQSLGQGLEFLIYFQGNSAPDKSGLPSDRFSAERTGGSVSTLTIQRTQQEDSAVYLCASSLVGRGESPLHFGNGTRLTVT.

The chain is built from TRBV30 and TRBJ1-4; 9 bases match TRBD1. The V segment lost 1 base and the J segment 11 bases; nucleotides outside the gene matches: 17. Per germline, CDR1 GTSNPN and CDR2 SVGIG (reference sequence). This CDR3 is built from 17 residues. The CDR3 loop is CAWSGPPGQGILRKLFF. CDR3 nucleotide sequence: TGTGCCTGGAGTGGACCCCCCGGACAGGGGATCTTGAGGAAACTGTTTTTT.

The sample holds one count of this clone. The gene calls are TRBV7-2 and TRBJ1-2; no clear D gene. CDR3 length: 18 amino acids. Trimming removed 1 base at V and 0 bases at J, with 18 bases between. CDR1 is SGHTA and CDR2 is FQGNSA in the germline V gene. CDR3: CASSLELNRRTSNYGYTF. CDR3 in DNA: TGTGCCAGCAGCTTAGAACTTAACCGGAGGACTTCTAACTATGGCTACACCTTC.